The sequence of this T cell receptor (beta chain) was determined in a study of patients and donors after allogeneic stem cell transplantation. Each CDR3 protein is one row after TCRdb ran MiXCR on the RT-PCR reads. The repertoire holds 390,000 or so distinct CDR3 sequences, with approximately 16% as singletons. Germline values: CDR1 LGHDT, CDR2 YNNKEL (reference sequence). V trimming: 4 bases; J trimming: 3 bases; junction bases outside the gene matches: 7. CDR3 length: 15 amino acids. The chain combines TRBV3-1 with TRBJ2-7; 9 bases line up with TRBD1. The sample taken for sequencing was blood, either unsorted or a sorted T cell fraction (not recorded which). This sequence originates from a human donor who was either an allogeneic HSCT recipient or a stem cell or donor lymphocyte infusion donor (not recorded which). It is not recorded whose cells these are; they may come from a transplant donor. The CDR3 region has the DNA TGTGCCAGCAGCCGGGGACAGGGACCTCACTACGAGCAGTACTTC. Translating it yields CASSRGQGPHYEQYF.